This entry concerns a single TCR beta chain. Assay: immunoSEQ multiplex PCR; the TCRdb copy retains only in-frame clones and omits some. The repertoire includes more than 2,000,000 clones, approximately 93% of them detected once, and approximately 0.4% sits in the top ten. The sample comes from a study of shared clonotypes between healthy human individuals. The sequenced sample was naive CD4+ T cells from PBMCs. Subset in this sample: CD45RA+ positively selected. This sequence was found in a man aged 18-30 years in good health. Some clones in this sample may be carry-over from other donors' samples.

The CDR3 is CASSFRRDQYYYNEQFF. In DNA form, the CDR3 reads TGTGCCAGCAGCTTCCGGCGGGACCAGTACTATTACAATGAGCAGTTCTTC. V gene TRBV7-2 combines with J gene TRBJ2-1, with D tentatively TRBD2 (6 bases). Germline V gene data show CDR1 as SGHTA and CDR2 as FQGNSA. Trimming left V 3 bases short and J 4 bases short, with 19 bases between. The CDR3 extends over 17 amino acids.